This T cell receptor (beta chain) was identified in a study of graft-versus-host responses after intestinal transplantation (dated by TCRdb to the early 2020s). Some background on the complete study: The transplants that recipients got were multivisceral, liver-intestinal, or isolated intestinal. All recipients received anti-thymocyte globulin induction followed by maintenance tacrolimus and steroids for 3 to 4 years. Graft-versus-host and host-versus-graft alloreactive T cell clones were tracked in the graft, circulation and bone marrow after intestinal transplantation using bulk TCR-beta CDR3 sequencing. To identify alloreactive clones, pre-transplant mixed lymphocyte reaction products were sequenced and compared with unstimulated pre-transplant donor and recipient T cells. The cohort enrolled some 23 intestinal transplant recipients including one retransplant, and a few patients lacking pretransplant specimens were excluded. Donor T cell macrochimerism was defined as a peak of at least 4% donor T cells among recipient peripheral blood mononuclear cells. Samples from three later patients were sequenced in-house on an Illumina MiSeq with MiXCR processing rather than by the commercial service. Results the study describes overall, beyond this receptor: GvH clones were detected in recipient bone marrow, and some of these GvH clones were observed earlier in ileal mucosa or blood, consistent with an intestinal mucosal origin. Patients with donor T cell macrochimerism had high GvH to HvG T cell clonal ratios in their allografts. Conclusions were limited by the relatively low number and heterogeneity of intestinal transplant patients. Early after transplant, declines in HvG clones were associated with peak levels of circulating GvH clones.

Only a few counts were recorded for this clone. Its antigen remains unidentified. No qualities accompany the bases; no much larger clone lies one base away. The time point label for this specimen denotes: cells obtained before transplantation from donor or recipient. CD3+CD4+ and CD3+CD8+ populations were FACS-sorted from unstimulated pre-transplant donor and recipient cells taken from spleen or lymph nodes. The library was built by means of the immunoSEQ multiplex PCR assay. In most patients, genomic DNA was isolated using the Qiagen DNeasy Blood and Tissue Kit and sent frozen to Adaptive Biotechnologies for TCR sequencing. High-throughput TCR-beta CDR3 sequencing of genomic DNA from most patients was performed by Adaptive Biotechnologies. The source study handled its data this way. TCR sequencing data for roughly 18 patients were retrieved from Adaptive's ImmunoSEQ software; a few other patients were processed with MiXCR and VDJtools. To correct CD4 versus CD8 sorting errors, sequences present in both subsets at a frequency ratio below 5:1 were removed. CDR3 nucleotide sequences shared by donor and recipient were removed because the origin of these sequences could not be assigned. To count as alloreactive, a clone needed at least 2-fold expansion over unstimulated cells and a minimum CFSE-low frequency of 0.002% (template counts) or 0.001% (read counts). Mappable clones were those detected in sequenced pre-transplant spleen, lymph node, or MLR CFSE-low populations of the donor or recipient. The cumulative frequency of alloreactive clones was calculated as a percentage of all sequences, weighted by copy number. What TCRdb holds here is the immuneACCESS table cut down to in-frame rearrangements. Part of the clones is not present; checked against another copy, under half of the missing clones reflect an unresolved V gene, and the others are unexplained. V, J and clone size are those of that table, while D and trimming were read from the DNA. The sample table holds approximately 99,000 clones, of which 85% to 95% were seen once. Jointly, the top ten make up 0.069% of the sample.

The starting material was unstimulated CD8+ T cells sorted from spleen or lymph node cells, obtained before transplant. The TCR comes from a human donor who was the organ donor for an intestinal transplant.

The DNA sequence follows: TGTGCCAGCAGCTCGATAGTGAGCGGATCCGGGGAGCTGTTTTTT. It specifies CASSSIVSGSGELFF. Recombination linked TRBV5-6 to TRBJ2-2, and the D gene may be TRBD2, 5 bases matching. Cut back by 3 bases and 6 bases, the V and J ends lie 15 bases apart. CDR1 SGHDT and CDR2 YYEEEE are derived from the germline V gene. The CDR3 runs 15 amino acids, cysteine and phenylalanine included. The kept DNA is CDR3 alone, 45 bases in frame from the first base.